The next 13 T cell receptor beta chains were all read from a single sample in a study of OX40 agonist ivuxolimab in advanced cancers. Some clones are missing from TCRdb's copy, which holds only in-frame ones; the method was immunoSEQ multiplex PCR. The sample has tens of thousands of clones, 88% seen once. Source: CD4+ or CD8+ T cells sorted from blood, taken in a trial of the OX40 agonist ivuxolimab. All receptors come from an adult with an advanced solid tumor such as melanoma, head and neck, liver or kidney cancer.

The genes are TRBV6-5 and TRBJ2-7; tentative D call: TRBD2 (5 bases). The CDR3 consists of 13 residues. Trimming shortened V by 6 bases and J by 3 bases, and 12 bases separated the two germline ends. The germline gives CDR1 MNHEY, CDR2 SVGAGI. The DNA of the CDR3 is TGTGCCAGCAGCCCACGAGGGCGCTACGAGCAGTACTTC. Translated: CASSPRGRYEQYF.

The CDR3 loop reads CASTPGQGVNYGYTF. CDR3 DNA sequence: TGTGCCAGCACCCCAGGACAGGGGGTTAACTATGGCTACACCTTC. The V gene is TRBV6-5, the J gene TRBJ1-2, with TRBD1 matching 10 bases. J gave up 1 base and V 7 bases, and 6 bases lay outside the gene matches. The CDR3 runs 15 residues. The germline V gene has CDR1 MNHEY and CDR2 SVGAGI.

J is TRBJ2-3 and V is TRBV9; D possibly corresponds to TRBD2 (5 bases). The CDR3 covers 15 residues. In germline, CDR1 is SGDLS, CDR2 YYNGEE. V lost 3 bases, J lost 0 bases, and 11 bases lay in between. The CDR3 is CASSAATTSTDTQYF. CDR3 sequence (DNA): TGTGCCAGCAGCGCCGCGACTACCAGCACAGATACGCAGTATTTT.

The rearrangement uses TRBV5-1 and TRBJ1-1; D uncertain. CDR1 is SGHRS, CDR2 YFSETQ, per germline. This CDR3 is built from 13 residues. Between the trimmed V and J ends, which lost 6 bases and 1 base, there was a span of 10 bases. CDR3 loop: CASTDSGNTEAFF. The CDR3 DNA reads TGCGCCAGCACTGATTCGGGGAACACTGAAGCTTTCTTT.

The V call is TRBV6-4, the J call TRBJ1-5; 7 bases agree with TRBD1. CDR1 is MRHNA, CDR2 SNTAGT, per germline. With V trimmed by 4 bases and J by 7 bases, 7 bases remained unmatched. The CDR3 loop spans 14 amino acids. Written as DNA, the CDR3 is TGTGCCAGCAGTGGGACCGACAGGGCCCAGCCCCAGCATTTT. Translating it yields CASSGTDRAQPQHF.

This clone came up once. The CDR3 protein is CASSLDWGARQETQYF. DNA for the CDR3: TGTGCCAGCAGCTTGGATTGGGGGGCACGGCAAGAGACCCAGTACTTC. The chain recombines TRBV5-8 with TRBJ2-5, with D perhaps given as TRBD1 or TRBD2 (6 bases each). The V end lost 0 bases, the J end lost 2 bases, and 14 bases lay between the germline ends. The germline gives CDR1 SGHTS, CDR2 YDEGEE. The CDR3 covers 16 residues.

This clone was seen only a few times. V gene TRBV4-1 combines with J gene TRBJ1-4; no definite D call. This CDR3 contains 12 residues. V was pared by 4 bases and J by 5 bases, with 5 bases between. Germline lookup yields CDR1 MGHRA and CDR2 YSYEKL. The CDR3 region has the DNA TGCGCCAGCAGCCGAACGAATGAAAAACTGTTTTTT. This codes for CASSRTNEKLFF.

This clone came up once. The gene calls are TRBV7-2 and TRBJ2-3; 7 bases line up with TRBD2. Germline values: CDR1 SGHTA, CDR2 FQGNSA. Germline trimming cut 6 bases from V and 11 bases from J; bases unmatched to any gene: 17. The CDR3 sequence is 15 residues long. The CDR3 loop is CASSPSGVIRMGQYF. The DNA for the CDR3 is TGTGCCAGCAGTCCCAGCGGGGTGATACGAATGGGGCAGTATTTT. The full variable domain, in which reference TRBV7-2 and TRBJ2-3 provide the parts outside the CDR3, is GAGVSQSPSNKVTEKGKDVELRCDPISGHTALYWYRQSLGQGLEFLIYFQGNSAPDKSGLPSDRFSAERTGGSVSTLTIQRTQQEDSAVYLCASSPSGVIRMGQYFGPGTRLTVL.

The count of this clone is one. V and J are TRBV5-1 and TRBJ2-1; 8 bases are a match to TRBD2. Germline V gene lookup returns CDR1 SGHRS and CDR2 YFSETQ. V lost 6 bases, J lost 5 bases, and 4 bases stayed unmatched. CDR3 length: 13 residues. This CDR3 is CASNSGGDNEQFF. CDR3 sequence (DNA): TGCGCCAGCAACTCGGGAGGGGACAATGAGCAGTTCTTC.

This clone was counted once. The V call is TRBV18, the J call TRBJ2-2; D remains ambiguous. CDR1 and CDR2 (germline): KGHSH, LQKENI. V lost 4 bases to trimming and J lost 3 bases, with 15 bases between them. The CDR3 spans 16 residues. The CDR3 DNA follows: TGTGCCAGCTCACTGGGAAAGAAACGGGACACCGGGGAGCTGTTTTTT. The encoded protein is CASSLGKKRDTGELFF. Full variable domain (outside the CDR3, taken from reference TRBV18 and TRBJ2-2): NAGVMQNPRHLVRRRGQEARLRCSPMKGHSHVYWYRQLPEEGLKFMVYLQKENIIDESGMPKERFSAEFPKEGPSILRIQQVVRGDSAAYFCASSLGKKRDTGELFFGEGSRLTVL.

This CDR3 is CASSDGGFLTHEQYF. Here the CDR3 DNA reads TGTGCCAGTAGTGACGGGGGATTCCTAACCCACGAGCAGTACTTC. The rearrangement joins TRBV19 to TRBJ2-7, with TRBD2 as a possible D gene (6 bases). V shed 5 bases and J shed 5 bases, with 19 bases lying between them. The CDR3 spans 15 residues. CDR1 LNHDA and CDR2 SQIVND come from the germline V gene (reference sequence).

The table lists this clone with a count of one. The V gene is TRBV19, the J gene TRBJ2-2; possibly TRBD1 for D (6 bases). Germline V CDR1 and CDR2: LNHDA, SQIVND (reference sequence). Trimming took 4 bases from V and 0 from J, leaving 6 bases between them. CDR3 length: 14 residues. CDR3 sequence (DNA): TGTGCCAGTAGTACAGGGGCGAACACCGGGGAGCTGTTTTTT. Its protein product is CASSTGANTGELFF.

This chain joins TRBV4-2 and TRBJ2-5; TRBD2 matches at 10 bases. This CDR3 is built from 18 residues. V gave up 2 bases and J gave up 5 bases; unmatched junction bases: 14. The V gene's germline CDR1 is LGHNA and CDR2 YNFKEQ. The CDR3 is CASSQLGTSEPGGETQYF. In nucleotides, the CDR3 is TGTGCCAGCAGCCAACTCGGGACTAGCGAACCCGGGGGGGAGACCCAGTACTTC.